This TCR beta chain originates from a study of T cell responses to AZD1222 COVID-19 vaccine. Notes on the study in general: Increases in Spike-specific TCR breadth and depth were seen after two AZD1222 doses. Unmutated regions of variants are reportedly targeted by nearly half of spike-specific TCRs. After the peak T cell response, and only then, were repertoires sampled.

Second-dose timings of about 4 or about 12 weeks were pooled. Clones were read by immunoSEQ multiplex PCR, and TCRdb kept only the in-frame ones, dropping some. The sample contains around 120,000 clones, 75% to 90% of which appear only once. As for this clone: Its specificity is not known.

The CDR3 loop spans 12 amino acids. V was pared by 3 bases and J by 7 bases, with 10 bases between. Germline values: CDR1 SGHNT, CDR2 YYREEE (reference sequence). This rearrangement joins TRBV5-4 to TRBJ1-1; a weak D match, TRBD1 (5 bases). The sequencing used peripheral blood, collected 28 days after the second AZD1222 dose. This receptor was obtained from an adult who received the AZD1222 COVID-19 vaccine. The CDR3 sequence: CASSWGSLEAFF. The CDR3 DNA follows: TGTGCCAGCAGCTGGGGCAGCCTTGAAGCTTTCTTT. Combining the CDR3 with reference TRBV5-4 and TRBJ1-1 gives the whole variable domain ETGVTQSPTHLIKTRGQQVTLRCSSQSGHNTVSWYQQALGQGPQFIFQYYREEENGRGNFPPRFSGLQFPNYSSELNVNALELDDSALYLCASSWGSLEAFFGQGTRLTVV.